Listed below are T cell receptor beta chains from one sample, sequenced in a study of blood T cells in healthy people across ages. TCRdb analysed the 5' RACE reads with MiXCR anew, one entry per CDR3 protein. This table has approximately 850,000 distinct CDR3 sequences, 58% appearing once. The sequenced sample consisted of blood. The receptors originated from a man aged 30 to 45 in good health. The CDR3 runs from the conserved cysteine through the conserved F or W. A D gene is named only where the DNA matches it firmly. Expanded clones get a size class; other rows say once, few or many, or leave the size out.

clone size	V gene	D gene	J gene	CDR3 DNA	CDR3 protein
few	TRBV14	-	TRBJ2-5	TGTGCCAGCAGCCAAGAAGCGGGACAACAAGAGACCCAGTACTTC	CASSQEAGQQETQYF
-	TRBV4-2	-	TRBJ2-5	TGTGCCAGCAGCCAAGCAGTGGGATTTCAAGAGACCCAGTACTTC	CASSQAVGFQETQYF
-	TRBV4-3	-	TRBJ2-3	TGCGCCAGCAGCCAAGAAGATCGGACAGATACGCAGTATTTT	CASSQEDRTDTQYF
-	TRBV28	TRBD1	TRBJ1-2	TGTGCCAGCAGCTGGACAGGGCTTAACTATGGCTACACCTTC	CASSWTGLNYGYTF
-	TRBV5-6	-	TRBJ2-5	TGTGCCAGCAGCTTGGGCCCGAGGGAAGAGACCCAGTACTTC	CASSLGPREETQYF
-	TRBV3-1	-	TRBJ2-7	TGTGCCAGCAGCCAAGATTTGGTCACCCTCAGCGAGCAGTACTTC	CASSQDLVTLSEQYF
-	TRBV7-9	-	TRBJ2-7	TGTGCCAGCAGCTTACGGGGTAAGACCTACGAGCAGTACTTC	CASSLRGKTYEQYF
few	TRBV3-1	-	TRBJ2-4	TGTGCCAGCAGCCGAGCGGGAAACATTCAGTACTTC	CASSRAGNIQYF
once	TRBV20-1	-	TRBJ1-4	TGCAGTGCTAGAGGGTGGATAGGGGGAAATGAAAAACTGTTTTTT	CSARGWIGGNEKLFF
-	TRBV4-2	-	TRBJ2-7	TGTGCCAGCAGCCAAGATCGGTTCGATTCCTACGAGCAGTACTTC	CASSQDRFDSYEQYF
-	TRBV6-6	TRBD1	TRBJ1-2	TGTGCCAGCAGTTACGGGACAGGGGGAGACTATGGCTACACCTTC	CASSYGTGGDYGYTF
-	TRBV7-2	-	TRBJ1-4	TGTGCCAGCAGCCCCCTGGTAGGGGCGGATGAAAAACTGTTTTTT	CASSPLVGADEKLFF
-	TRBV5-1	TRBD1	TRBJ2-6	TGCGCCAGCAGTGTGGACAGGATGTCACTAGGTGGGGCCAACGTCCTGACTTTC	CASSVDRMSLGGANVLTF
-	TRBV7-2	-	TRBJ1-1	TGTGCCAGCAGCGTAGCTGGGAGTGGCACTGAAGCTTTCTTT	CASSVAGSGTEAFF
few	TRBV7-2	TRBD1	TRBJ2-1	TGTGCCAGCAGCTTACCGAGGACAGGACTCCCAGAGCAGTTCTTC	CASSLPRTGLPEQFF
-	TRBV30	TRBD2	TRBJ2-3	TGTGCCTGGAGTCAAGAAGGGCGGGAGAGCACAGATACGCAGTATTTT	CAWSQEGRESTDTQYF
-	TRBV6-2/TRBV6-3	TRBD2	TRBJ2-5	TGTGCCAGCAGTTACTCGCGGGAGGGGACCCAGTACTTC	CASSYSREGTQYF
-	TRBV7-8	-	TRBJ2-1	TGTGCCAGCAGCTTAGATCCGGGGATCTCCTACAATGAGCAGTTCTTC	CASSLDPGISYNEQFF
-	TRBV28	-	TRBJ2-1	TGTGCCAGCAGTTTTCCCTTTTCCTACGAGCAGTTCTTC	CASSFPFSYEQFF
-	TRBV9	TRBD2	TRBJ2-5	TGTGCCAGCAGCGTAGGGCTAGCGGGAGCGGGGACCCAGTACTTC	CASSVGLAGAGTQYF
-	TRBV7-9	-	TRBJ2-7	TGTGCCAGCAGCCAGAGGGGGGACAGCAATGAGCAGTACTTC	CASSQRGDSNEQYF
-	TRBV5-1	TRBD1	TRBJ2-7	TGCGCCAGCAGGATAGGACAGGGTCCCAACGAGCAGTACTTC	CASRIGQGPNEQYF
-	TRBV27	TRBD1	TRBJ1-2	TGTGCCAGCAGTTTATTAGCCCCATACGGGACAGGGGTTTATGGCTACACCTTC	CASSLLAPYGTGVYGYTF
-	TRBV27	TRBD1	TRBJ1-2	TGTGCCAGCGGGGAGACAGGGCCTTTATATGGCTACACCTTC	CASGETGPLYGYTF
-	TRBV4-2	TRBD2	TRBJ2-3	TGTGCCAGCAGCCAAGATTACAGCGGGGGCACAGATACGCAGTATTTT	CASSQDYSGGTDTQYF
-	TRBV4-3	-	TRBJ1-1	TGCGCCAGCAGCCTAAAGAGACAGGCAGAAGCTTTCTTT	CASSLKRQAEAFF
few	TRBV6-2/TRBV6-3	-	TRBJ2-7	TGTGCCATCAGACGGGAGACCTACGAGCAGTACTTC	CAIRRETYEQYF
few	TRBV25-1	-	TRBJ2-1	TGTGCCAGCAGTGAATCCGTACGTAAAACAAATGAGCAGTTCTTC	CASSESVRKTNEQFF
few	TRBV6-1	TRBD1	TRBJ2-7	TGTGCCAGCAGTGACCTTAGACAGGGGGCAAAGGAGCAGTACTTC	CASSDLRQGAKEQYF
few	TRBV6-2/TRBV6-3	TRBD1	TRBJ2-7	TGTGCCAGCAGTCACAGCGACAGGGCTTCCTACGAGCAGTACTTC	CASSHSDRASYEQYF
few	TRBV7-2	-	TRBJ2-5	TGTGCCAGCAGCTTAGATGCAGGGAAAGTCCAAGAGACCCAGTACTTC	CASSLDAGKVQETQYF
-	TRBV5-1	-	TRBJ2-7	TGCGCCAGCAGCCCATCGGGACACCATTACAATGAGCAGTACTTC	CASSPSGHHYNEQYF
-	TRBV5-1	-	TRBJ1-1	TGCGCCAGCAGGACAGACACTGAAGCTTTCTTT	CASRTDTEAFF
-	TRBV28	TRBD1	TRBJ2-7	TGTGCCAGCAGTAAGGACAGGGTGGGGATGGACGAGCAGTACTTC	CASSKDRVGMDEQYF